Shown below are 4 T cell receptor beta chains from a single sample sequenced in a study of cytomegalovirus exposure and HLA in healthy donors. Only in-frame clones appear in the TCRdb table, and some are missing; sequencing was by immunoSEQ multiplex PCR. Of around 140,000 clones listed, around 93% are singletons. The sequencing input was PBMCs. These receptors were collected from a man between 18 and 35 years old in good health and CMV-seropositive.

In its sample, this clone was seen once. The chain has TRBV19 and TRBJ1-2, with TRBD1 identical over 8 bases. The V segment lost 8 bases and the J segment 4 bases; nucleotides outside the gene matches: 12. Germline V gives CDR1 LNHDA, CDR2 SQIVND (reference sequence). This CDR3 has 15 amino acids. The CDR3 is CASFRSGGDSYGYTF. In DNA form, the CDR3 reads TGTGCCAGTTTTCGGTCAGGGGGCGATAGCTATGGCTACACCTTC. Full variable domain (missing parts from reference TRBV19 and TRBJ1-2): DGGITQSPKYLFRKEGQNVTLSCEQNLNHDAMYWYRQDPGQGLRLIYYSQIVNDFQKGDIAEGYSVSREKKESFPLTVTSAQKNPTAFYLCASFRSGGDSYGYTFGSGTRLTVV.

V and J are TRBV7-9 and TRBJ2-1; 7 bases align to TRBD1. Unmatched junction bases numbered 11, after V lost 3 bases and J lost 3 bases. Germline V CDR1 and CDR2: SEHNR, FQNEAQ (reference sequence). The CDR3 consists of 17 residues. CDR3 DNA sequence: TGTGCCAGCAGCTTGAGGATACAGGGGAAAATCTACAATGAGCAGTTCTTC. This translates into CASSLRIQGKIYNEQFF.

The rearrangement uses TRBV9 and TRBJ2-2; TRBD2 might be the D (6 bases). The CDR3 sequence is 16 residues long. V gave up 4 bases and J gave up 1 base, with 14 bases separating them. Germline CDR1 SGDLS, CDR2 YYNGEE. The CDR3, as DNA: TGTGCCAGCAGCCCAACCGCGGGACGGAACACCGGGGAGCTGTTTTTT. This encodes CASSPTAGRNTGELFF.

The rearrangement joins TRBV6-5 to TRBJ2-1; the D gene is possibly TRBD2 (6 bases). This CDR3 comprises 15 residues. Trimming shortened V by 0 bases and J by 12 bases, and 18 bases separated the two germline ends. Germline V CDR1 and CDR2: MNHEY, SVGAGI. The CDR3 spells CASSYSTGAGSSQFF. The DNA for the CDR3 is TGTGCCAGCAGTTACTCGACGGGAGCAGGAAGCTCGCAGTTCTTC.